Shown below are 2 T cell receptor beta chains from a single sample sequenced in a study of CD8+ T cells in alopecia areata. On the basis of CD4, CD8alpha, NKG2D, NKG2ACE and other markers, pooled cutaneous lymph node cells were sorted. Isolated RNA was reverse transcribed into cDNA used as the sequencing template. Data came from immunoSEQ multiplex PCR; TCRdb stores just in-frame clones and leaves some out. This sample includes approximately 300,000 clones with no singletons; its ten biggest clones take up 1.2%. Sequences were obtained from CD4+ T cells sorted from a lymph node. These receptors came from a C3H/HeJ mouse with alopecia areata. For this mouse line, the MHC haplotype is H2-k.

To note about this clone: The genes are named according to mouse. The read gets to within 4 residues of the CDR3 end, and the germline J gene fills in the rest. Other DNA sequences from this sample encode an identical CDR3 as well. V usage is TRBV1 and J usage is TRBJ2-7, with TRBD1 matching over 7 bases. The germline CDR1 and CDR2 sequences are NSQYPW and LRSPGD (reference sequence). The CDR3 consists of 12 residues. CDR3 loop: CTCSGQGYEQYF. The sequenced part of the CDR3 DNA is TGCACCTGCAGTGGACAGGGATAT.

This clone was observed a handful of times. Mouse names are used for the genes. The CDR3 end lies 4 residues beyond the end of the read and is filled in from the germline J gene. This chain uses TRBV13-3 with TRBJ2-3; 11 bases match TRBD2. The CDR3 loop spans 17 amino acids. Germline CDR1 is NNHDY and CDR2 is SYVADS. Trimming removed 2 bases from V and 1 base from J; junction bases left unmatched: 6. The CDR3 bases that were read are TGTGCCAGCAGTGAAACACTGGGGGGGCGCGGTGCAGAA. The encoded protein is CASSETLGGRGAE. The full CDR3 reads CASSETLGGRGAETLYF.